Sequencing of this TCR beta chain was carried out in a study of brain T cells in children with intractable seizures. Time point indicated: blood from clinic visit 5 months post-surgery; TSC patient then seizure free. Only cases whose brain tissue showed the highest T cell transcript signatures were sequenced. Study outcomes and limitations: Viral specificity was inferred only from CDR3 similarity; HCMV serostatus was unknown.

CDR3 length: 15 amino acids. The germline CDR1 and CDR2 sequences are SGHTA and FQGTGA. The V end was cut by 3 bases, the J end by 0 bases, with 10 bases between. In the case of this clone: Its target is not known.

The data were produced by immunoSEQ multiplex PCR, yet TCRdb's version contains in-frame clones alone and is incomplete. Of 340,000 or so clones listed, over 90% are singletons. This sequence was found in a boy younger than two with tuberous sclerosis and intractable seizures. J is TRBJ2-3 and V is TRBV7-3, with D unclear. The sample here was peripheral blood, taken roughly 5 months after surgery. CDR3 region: CASSFAWQSTDTQYF. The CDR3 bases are TGTGCCAGCAGCTTTGCCTGGCAGAGCACAGATACGCAGTATTTT.